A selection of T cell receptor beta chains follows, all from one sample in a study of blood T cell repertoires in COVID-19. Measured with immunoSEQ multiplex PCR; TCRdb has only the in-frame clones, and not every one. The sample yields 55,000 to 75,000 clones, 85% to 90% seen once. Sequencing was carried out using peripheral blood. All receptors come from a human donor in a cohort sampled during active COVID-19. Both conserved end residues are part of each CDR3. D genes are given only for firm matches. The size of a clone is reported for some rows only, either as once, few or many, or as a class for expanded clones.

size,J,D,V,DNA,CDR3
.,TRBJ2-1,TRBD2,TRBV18,TGTGCCAGCTCACCGGGACTAGCGGGATTCAATGAGCAGTTCTTC,CASSPGLAGFNEQFF
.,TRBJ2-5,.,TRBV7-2,TGTGCCAGCAGCTTTATCGTCCAAGAGACCCAGTACTTC,CASSFIVQETQYF
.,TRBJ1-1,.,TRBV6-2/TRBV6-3,TGTGCCAGCAGTTACGTCGGGAAGAACACTGAAGCTTTCTTT,CASSYVGKNTEAFF
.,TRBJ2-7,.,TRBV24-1,TGTGCCACCAGTGATTCTAGGCGGCAGTTCTACGAGCAGTACTTC,CATSDSRRQFYEQYF
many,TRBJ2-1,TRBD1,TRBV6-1,TGTGCCAGCAGTGAATCAGGGGGCACTTTCTACAATGAGCAGTTCTTC,CASSESGGTFYNEQFF
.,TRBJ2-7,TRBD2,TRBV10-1,TGCGCCAGCAGTCTTCTAGCGGGAGGTATCGACGAGCAGTACTTC,CASSLLAGGIDEQYF
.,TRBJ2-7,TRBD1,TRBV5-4,TGTGCCAGCAGCGGCGGGGACAGGGGGAAGGAGCAGTACTTC,CASSGGDRGKEQYF
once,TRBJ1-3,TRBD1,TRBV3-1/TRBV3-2,TGTGCCAGCAGCCCTATACTGGGACAGCCGGACGGAAACACCATATATTTT,CASSPILGQPDGNTIYF
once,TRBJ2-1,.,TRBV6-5,TGTGCCAGCCGGGATCCTCGAGGAAGATACAATGAGCAGTTCTTC,CASRDPRGRYNEQFF
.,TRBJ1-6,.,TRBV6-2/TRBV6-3,TGTGCCAGCAGTTATCGCCCTACCACGAATTCACCCCTCCACTTT,CASSYRPTTNSPLHF
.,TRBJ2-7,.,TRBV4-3,TGCGCCAGCAGCCAAGTGCAGCCAGGGAAGCAGTACTTC,CASSQVQPGKQYF
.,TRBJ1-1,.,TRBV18,TGTGCCAGCTCACCCACGGGAGGGGACACTGAAGCTTTCTTT,CASSPTGGDTEAFF
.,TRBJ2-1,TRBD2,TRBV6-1,TGTGCCAGCAGTGATGTAGGTTCTAGCGGGATTCTTGAGCAGTTCTTC,CASSDVGSSGILEQFF
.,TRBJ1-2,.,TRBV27,TGTGCCAGCAGTTTGCAGGGCAACTATGGCTACACCTTC,CASSLQGNYGYTF
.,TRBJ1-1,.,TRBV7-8,TGTGCCAGCAGCTTAGATTCGGGAGGTTACACTGAAGCTTTCTTT,CASSLDSGGYTEAFF
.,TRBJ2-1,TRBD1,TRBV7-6,TGTGCCAGCAGCACAAGGACAGGGGGAAATGAGCAGTTCTTC,CASSTRTGGNEQFF
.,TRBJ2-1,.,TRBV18,TGTGCCAGCTCACCACCGGACAGAGACAATGAGCAGTTCTTC,CASSPPDRDNEQFF
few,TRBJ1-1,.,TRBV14,TGTGCCAGCAGCCAAGAACCGCGAGGGGAAGCTTTCTTT,CASSQEPRGEAFF
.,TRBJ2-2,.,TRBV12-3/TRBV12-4,TGTGCCAGCAGCACCTATAGCACCGGGGAGCTGTTTTTT,CASSTYSTGELFF
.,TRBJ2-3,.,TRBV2,TGTGCCAGCAGTTGGACTGGTCCCCATACGCAGTATTTT,CASSWTGPHTQYF
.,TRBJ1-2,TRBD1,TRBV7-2,TGTGCCAGCAGCCGGGACAGTTCGTCCCGGAATTTCTATGGCTACACCTTC,CASSRDSSSRNFYGYTF
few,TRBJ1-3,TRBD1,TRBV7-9,TGTGCCAGCAGCTTAGCGGCCGGACAGGGGGCGCACACCATATATTTT,CASSLAAGQGAHTIYF
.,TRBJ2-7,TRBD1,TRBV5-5,TGTGCCAGCAGCTTGGTGGGGGACAGGGCCTACGAGCAGTACTTC,CASSLVGDRAYEQYF
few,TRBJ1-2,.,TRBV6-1,TGTGCCAGCAGTGAGATCGGGTATCCAGGCTACACCTTC,CASSEIGYPGYTF
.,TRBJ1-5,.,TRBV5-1,TGCGCCAGCAGCTTGGCCCCATTTCAGCCCCAGCATTTT,CASSLAPFQPQHF
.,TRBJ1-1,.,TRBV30,TGTGCCTGGGGTCCCAGGGAGGCCACTGAAGCTTTCTTT,CAWGPREATEAFF
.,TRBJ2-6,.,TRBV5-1,TGCGCCAGCAGCGAGGACAGAAGGTCTGGGGCCAACGTCCTGACTTTC,CASSEDRRSGANVLTF
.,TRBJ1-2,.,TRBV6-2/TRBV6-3,TGTGCCAGCAGTTTATACGCCCCGGGAGGTTACGGCTACACCTTC,CASSLYAPGGYGYTF